This TCR beta chain is drawn from a study of breast tumors, draining lymph nodes, adjacent tissues. At least ten counts were recorded for this clonotype. No antigen is known for it. Germline-derived CDR1 and CDR2 are SGHTA and FQGNSA. The CDR3 contains 13 residues. V was clipped by 5 bases and J by 8 bases, with 12 bases between them. MiXCR was run by TCRdb on the multiplex PCR reads, yielding one entry per CDR3 protein. Of approximately 230,000 distinct CDR3 sequences in the sample, around 34% are singletons; the top ten hold 3% to 4%. General study findings and limits: Luminal-like breast cancer showed significantly higher tumor–nontumor repertoire similarity than basal-like. Tumor T cell lymph node origin was a supported hypothesis, not proven.

Breast cancer patients provided tissue from their axillary draining lymph nodes. The sequence came from a female donor with breast cancer. Some clones in this sample may be carry-over from other donors' samples. The chain has TRBV7-2 and TRBJ1-4; no clear D. Input material: axillary lymph node tissue. CDR3 coding DNA: TGTGCCAGCAGCCCTCGGTTGGCAGAAAAACTGTTTTTT. Translation: CASSPRLAEKLFF.